The clone carrying this T cell receptor beta chain was counted at least ten times. No antigen is known for it. Time point indicated: technical triplicate 1. V was trimmed by 3 bases and J by 5 bases, leaving 9 bases between them. CDR3 length equals 12 residues. Germline V CDR1 and CDR2: SGHRS, YFSETQ. This record belongs to a study of neurological immune-mediated disorders. Whole-study findings and limits: The level of TCR clonal expansion was highest in patients with HTLV-1-associated myelopathy and lowest in multiple sclerosis, where it fell below the level seen in healthy controls.

TCRdb re-called the 5' RACE reads with MiXCR, one entry per CDR3 protein. The profile shows fewer than 45,000 distinct CDR3 sequences, around 10% of them singletons. This sequence originates from a man in his 60s with HTLV-1-associated myelopathy (HAM/TSP). Sequencing used PBMCs. The chain employs TRBV5-1 and TRBJ2-7; the D is unclear. The CDR3 bases are TGCGCCAGCAGCTGGAACAAGGACGAGCAGTACTTC. Amino acid sequence: CASSWNKDEQYF. The full variable domain, with the rest looked up from reference TRBV5-1 and TRBJ2-7, is KAGVTQTPRYLIKTRGQQVTLSCSPISGHRSVSWYQQTPGQGLQFLFEYFSETQRNKGNFPGRFSGRQFSNSRSEMNVSTLELGDSALYLCASSWNKDEQYFGPGTRLTVT.